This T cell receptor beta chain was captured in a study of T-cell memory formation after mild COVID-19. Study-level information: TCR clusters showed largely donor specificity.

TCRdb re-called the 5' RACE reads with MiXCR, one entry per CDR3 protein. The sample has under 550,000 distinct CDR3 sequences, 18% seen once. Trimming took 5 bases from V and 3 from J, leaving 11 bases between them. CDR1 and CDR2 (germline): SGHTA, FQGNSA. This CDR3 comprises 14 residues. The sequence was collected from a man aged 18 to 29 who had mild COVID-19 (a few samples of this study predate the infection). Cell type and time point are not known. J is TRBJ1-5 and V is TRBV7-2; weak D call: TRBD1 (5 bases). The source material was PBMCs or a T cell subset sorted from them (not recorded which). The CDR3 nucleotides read TGTGCCAGCAGCCCGGACACCTTCAATCAGCCCCAGCATTTT. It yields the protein CASSPDTFNQPQHF.